This entry describes one TCR beta chain. Since a much larger clone is just one base distant, this may be a read error. The CDR3 totals 12 residues. The germline V and J ends were trimmed by 7 bases and 4 bases, with 10 bases remaining between them. Germline V gives CDR1 PRHDT, CDR2 FYEKMQ (reference sequence). The data derive from a study of tumor-infiltrating lymphocytes in primary liver carcinoma. About the study: Measuring roughly 4.2 to 11 cm across, the tumors were staged as T1-T3 N0M0.

Making TCR beta cDNA involved approximately 0.5 ug total RNA and a constant-region primer. ARM-PCR, slightly modified, supplied the TCR beta libraries through three nested multiplex PCR rounds. The first two PCR rounds, roughly 11 cycles each, used TRBV1-TRBV30 forward primers and a C-beta reverse primer. TCRdb fed the multiplex PCR reads into MiXCR, producing one record per CDR3 protein. The sample lists around 120,000 distinct CDR3 sequences, approximately 70% occurring once. Each 20-30 mg portion of unsorted bulk tissue served as the source for co-extraction of RNA and DNA. The receptor was isolated from a woman between 55 and 75 years old with primary liver carcinoma and hepatitis B virus infection. The sample taken for sequencing was liver tumor tissue from sampling region 1. Indicated subset: tumor region T1, superior pole. The chain recombines TRBV13 with TRBJ1-2, with D hard to call. The CDR3 DNA reads TGTGCCAGCAACCCCGGGGTCTATGGCTACACCTTC. It encodes CASNPGVYGYTF.